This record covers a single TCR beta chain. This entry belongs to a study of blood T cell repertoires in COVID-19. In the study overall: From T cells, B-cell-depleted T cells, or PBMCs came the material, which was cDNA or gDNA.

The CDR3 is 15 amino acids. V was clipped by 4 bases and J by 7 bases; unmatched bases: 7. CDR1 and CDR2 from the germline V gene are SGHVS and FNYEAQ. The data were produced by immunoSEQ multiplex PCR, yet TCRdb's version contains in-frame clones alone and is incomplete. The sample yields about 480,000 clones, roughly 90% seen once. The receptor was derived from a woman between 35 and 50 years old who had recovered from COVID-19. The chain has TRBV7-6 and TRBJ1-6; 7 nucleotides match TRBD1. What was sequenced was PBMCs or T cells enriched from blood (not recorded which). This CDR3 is CASSSRQGGNSPLHF. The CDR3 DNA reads TGTGCCAGCAGCTCCCGACAGGGTGGGAATTCACCCCTCCACTTT. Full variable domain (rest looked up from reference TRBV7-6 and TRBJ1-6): GAGVSQSPRYKVTKRGQDVALRCDPISGHVSLYWYRQALGQGPEFLTYFNYEAQQDKSGLPNDRFSAERPEGSISTLTIQRTEQRDSAMYRCASSSRQGGNSPLHFGNGTRLTVT.